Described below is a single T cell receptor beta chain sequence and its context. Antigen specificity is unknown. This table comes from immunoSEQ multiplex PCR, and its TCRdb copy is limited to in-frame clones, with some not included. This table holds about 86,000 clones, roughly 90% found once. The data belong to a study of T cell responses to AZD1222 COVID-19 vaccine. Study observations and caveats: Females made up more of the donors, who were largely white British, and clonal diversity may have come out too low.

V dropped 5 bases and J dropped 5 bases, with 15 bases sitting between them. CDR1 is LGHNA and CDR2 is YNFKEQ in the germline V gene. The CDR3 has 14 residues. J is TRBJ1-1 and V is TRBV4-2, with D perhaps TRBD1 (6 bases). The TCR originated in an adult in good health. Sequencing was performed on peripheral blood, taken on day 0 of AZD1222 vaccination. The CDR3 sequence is CASSKRGTGTEAFF. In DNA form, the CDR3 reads TGTGCCAGCAGCAAAAGGGGGACGGGGACTGAAGCTTTCTTT.